What follows are 3 T cell receptor beta chains derived from one specimen sequenced in a study of shared clonotypes between healthy human individuals. Measured with immunoSEQ multiplex PCR; TCRdb has only the in-frame clones, and not every one. The sample has about 2 million clones, 90% to 95% seen once. Source material: naive CD4+ T cells sorted from blood. Subset: CD45RA+ positively selected. The receptors were sampled from a man aged 18 to 30 in good health.

This sequence joins TRBV6-1 and TRBJ2-2; D may be TRBD2 (6 bases). V lost 6 bases and J 2 bases, leaving 13 bases between the germline ends. The length of the CDR3 is 15 residues. Per the germline V gene, CDR1 is MNHNS and CDR2 is SASEGT. The CDR3 region is CASSRPGVNTGELFF. In DNA form, the CDR3 reads TGTGCCAGCAGCCGCCCGGGGGTAAACACCGGGGAGCTGTTTTTT.

The rearrangement joins TRBV5-1 to TRBJ1-1; D uncertain. Trimming left V 0 bases short and J 1 base short, with 10 bases between. Germline CDR1 reads SGHRS; CDR2 reads YFSETQ. This CDR3 has 15 amino acids. The CDR3 nucleotides are TGCGCCAGCAGCTTGGAAGTAGGAGCGAACACTGAAGCTTTCTTT. Translating it yields CASSLEVGANTEAFF.

This rearrangement joins TRBV30 to TRBJ1-1; D gene ambiguous. Germline loops: CDR1 GTSNPN, CDR2 SVGIG (reference sequence). Trimming took 5 bases from V and 4 from J, leaving 14 bases between them. The CDR3 has 13 amino acids. The CDR3 loop reads CAWASQDSTEAFF. CDR3 in DNA: TGTGCCTGGGCTTCTCAGGACTCCACTGAAGCTTTCTTT.